A single TCR beta chain is shown here with its context. The antigen remains undetermined. TCRdb keeps only in-frame clones here, not all; method: immunoSEQ multiplex PCR. Of roughly 1.4 million clones in the sample, 98% to 99% were seen once. The sample is drawn from a study of shared clonotypes between healthy human individuals. For the study at large: For every donor, three CD4 naive, three CD4 memory, two CD8 naive and one CD8 memory plates were used.

Regarding the study as a whole: Shared clonotypes across all four donors exceeded non-shared ones in generation probability. Despite large depth, rarefaction showed incomplete sorted-subset sequencing. Among four donors, roughly 5% of naive CD4 clonotypes were found in common.

In germline, CDR1 is MDHEN, CDR2 SYDVKM. V gave up 11 bases and J gave up 4 bases, with 6 bases separating them. The CDR3 runs 10 residues. Sequenced sample: naive CD4+ T cells sorted from blood. Subset given: CD45RA+ positively selected. The genes are TRBV28 and TRBJ1-3; D call uncertain. This receptor was identified in a man between 25 and 39 years old in good health. The CDR3 here is CAVLGNTIYF. The DNA for the CDR3 is TGTGCCGTACTGGGAAACACCATATATTTT.